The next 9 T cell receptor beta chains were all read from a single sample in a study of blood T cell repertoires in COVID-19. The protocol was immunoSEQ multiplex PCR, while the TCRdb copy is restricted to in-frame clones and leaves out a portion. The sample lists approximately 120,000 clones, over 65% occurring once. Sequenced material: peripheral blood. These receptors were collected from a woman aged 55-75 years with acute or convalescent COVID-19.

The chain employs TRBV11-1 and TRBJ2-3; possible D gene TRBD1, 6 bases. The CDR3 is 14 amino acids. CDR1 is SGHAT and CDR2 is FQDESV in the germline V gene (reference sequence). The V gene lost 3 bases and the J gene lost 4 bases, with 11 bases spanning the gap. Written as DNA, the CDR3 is TGTGCCAGCAGCTTGGGGACACCTCCAGATACGCAGTATTTT. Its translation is CASSLGTPPDTQYF.

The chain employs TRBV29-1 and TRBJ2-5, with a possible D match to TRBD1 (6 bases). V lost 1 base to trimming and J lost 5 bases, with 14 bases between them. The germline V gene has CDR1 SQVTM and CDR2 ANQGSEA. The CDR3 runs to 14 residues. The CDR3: CSVEGLGGWETQYF. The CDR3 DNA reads TGCAGCGTTGAAGGGCTAGGGGGTTGGGAGACCCAGTACTTC.

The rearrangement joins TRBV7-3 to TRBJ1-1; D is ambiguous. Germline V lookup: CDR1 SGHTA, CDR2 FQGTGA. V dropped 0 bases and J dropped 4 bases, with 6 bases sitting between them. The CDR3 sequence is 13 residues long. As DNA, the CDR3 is TGTGCCAGCAGCTTAACGGGCAGCACTGAAGCTTTCTTT. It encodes CASSLTGSTEAFF.

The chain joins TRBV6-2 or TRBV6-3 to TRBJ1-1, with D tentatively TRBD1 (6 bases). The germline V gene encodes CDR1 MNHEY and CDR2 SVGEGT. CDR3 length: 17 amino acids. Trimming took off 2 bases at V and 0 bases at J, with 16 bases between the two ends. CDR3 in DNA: TGTGCCAGCAGTTACGGAACAGGGCAGGGAATGAACACTGAAGCTTTCTTT. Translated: CASSYGTGQGMNTEAFF.

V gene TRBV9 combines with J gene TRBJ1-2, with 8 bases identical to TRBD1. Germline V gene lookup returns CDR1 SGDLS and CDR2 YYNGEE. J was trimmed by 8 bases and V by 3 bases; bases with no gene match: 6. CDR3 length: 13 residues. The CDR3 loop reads CASSAEGDRGYTF. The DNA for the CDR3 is TGTGCCAGCAGCGCTGAAGGGGACAGGGGCTACACCTTC.

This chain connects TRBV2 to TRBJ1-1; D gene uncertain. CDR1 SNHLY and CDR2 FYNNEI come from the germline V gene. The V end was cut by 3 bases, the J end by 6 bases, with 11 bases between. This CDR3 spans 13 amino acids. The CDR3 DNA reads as TGTGCCAGCAGTGATTTTATCACAGCTGAAGCTTTCTTT. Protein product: CASSDFITAEAFF.

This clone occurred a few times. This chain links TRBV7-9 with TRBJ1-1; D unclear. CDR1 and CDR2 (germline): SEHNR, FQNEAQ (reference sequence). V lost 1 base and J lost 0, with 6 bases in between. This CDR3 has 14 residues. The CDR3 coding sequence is TGTGCCAGCAGCTTAGATACGGTGAACACTGAAGCTTTCTTT. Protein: CASSLDTVNTEAFF.

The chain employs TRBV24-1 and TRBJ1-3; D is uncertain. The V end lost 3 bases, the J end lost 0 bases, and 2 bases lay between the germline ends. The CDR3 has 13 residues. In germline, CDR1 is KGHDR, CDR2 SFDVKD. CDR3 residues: CATSDLSGNTIYF. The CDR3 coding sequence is TGTGCCACCAGTGATCTCTCTGGAAACACCATATATTTT.

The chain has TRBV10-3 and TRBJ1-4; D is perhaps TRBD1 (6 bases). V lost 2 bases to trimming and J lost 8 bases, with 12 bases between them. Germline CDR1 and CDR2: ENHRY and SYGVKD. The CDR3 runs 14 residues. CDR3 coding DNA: TGTGCCATCAGTGAGACAGGGTCTTACGAAAAACTGTTTTTT. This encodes CAISETGSYEKLFF.